This TCR beta chain was found in a study of glioma-infiltrating T cells after dendritic cell vaccination. Clones were sequenced by immunoSEQ multiplex PCR, and TCRdb holds only the in-frame ones, with some missing. The sample carries under 100,000 clones, 85% recorded once. The germline V gene has CDR1 LNHDA and CDR2 SQIVND (reference sequence). This CDR3 has 16 amino acids. The V gene end was trimmed by 5 bases and the J gene end by 4 bases; junction bases not matched to a gene: 8. This specimen was blood, taken before dendritic cell vaccination. The chain links TRBV19 to TRBJ2-7; 13 bases line up with TRBD2. This TCR derives from a human donor with glioblastoma. As DNA, the CDR3 is TGTGCCAGTAGTCCCAGGACTAGCGGGAGAGGGTACGAGCAGTACTTC. Its translation is CASSPRTSGRGYEQYF.